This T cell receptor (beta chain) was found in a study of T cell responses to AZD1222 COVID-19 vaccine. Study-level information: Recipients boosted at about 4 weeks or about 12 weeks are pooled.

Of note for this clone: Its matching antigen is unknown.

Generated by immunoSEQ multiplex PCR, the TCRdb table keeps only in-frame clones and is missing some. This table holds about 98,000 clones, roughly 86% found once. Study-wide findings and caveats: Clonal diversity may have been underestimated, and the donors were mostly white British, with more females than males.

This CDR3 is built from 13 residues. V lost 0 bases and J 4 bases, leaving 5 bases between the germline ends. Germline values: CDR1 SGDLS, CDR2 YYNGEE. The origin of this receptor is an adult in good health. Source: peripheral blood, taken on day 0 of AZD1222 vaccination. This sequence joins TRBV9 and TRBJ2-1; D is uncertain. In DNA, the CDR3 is TGTGCCAGCAGCGTAGAGGGTTACAATGAGCAGTTCTTC. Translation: CASSVEGYNEQFF.